This T cell receptor (beta chain) was observed in a study of cytomegalovirus exposure and HLA in healthy donors. About the study: A previous analysis identified 100 million to 120 million unique TCR beta sequences derived from roughly 180 million T cells.

The V end lost 0 bases, the J end lost 2 bases, and 17 bases lay between the germline ends. CDR1 LGHNA and CDR2 YSLEER come from the germline V gene. The CDR3 has 17 amino acids. 60 Vbeta and 13 Jbeta primers were used in PCR. Profiled with immunoSEQ multiplex PCR; TCRdb holds only in-frame clones, not every one. The profile shows under 200,000 clones, approximately 70% of them singletons. The clonotype was recovered from a young woman in good health and CMV-seronegative. This chain uses TRBV4-3 with TRBJ2-7, with D perhaps TRBD2 (5 bases). Source material: PBMCs. The CDR3 region is CASSQDRVGIRPYEQYF. CDR3 DNA sequence: TGCGCCAGCAGCCAAGATCGGGTCGGGATAAGACCCTACGAGCAGTACTTC.